These 5 T cell receptor beta chains share one sample of origin, sequenced in a study of T-cell memory formation after mild COVID-19. MiXCR was run by TCRdb on the 5' RACE reads, yielding one entry per CDR3 protein. Of some 320,000 distinct CDR3 sequences in the sample, around 15% were seen once. Specimen: PBMCs or a T cell subset sorted from them (not recorded which). These receptors came from a man between 18 and 35 years old who had mild COVID-19 (a few samples of this study predate the infection). Cell type and time point are not known.

This clonotype showed up just a few times. V is TRBV9 and J is TRBJ2-6, with D unclear. Germline V gives CDR1 SGDLS, CDR2 YYNGEE. This CDR3 contains 17 residues. V was pared by 4 bases and J by 1 base, with 15 bases between. This chain's CDR3 is CASSPSAARSGANVLTF. The CDR3, as DNA: TGTGCCAGCAGCCCCTCGGCAGCCCGTTCTGGGGCCAACGTCCTGACTTTC.

The genes are TRBV10-3 and TRBJ1-1; unclear D gene. This CDR3 comprises 13 residues. Looked up from germline, CDR1 is ENHRY and CDR2 is SYGVKD. Between the trimmed V and J ends, which lost 3 bases and 5 bases, there was a span of 10 bases. The DNA for the CDR3 is TGTGCCATCAGTGACGGCAGAAAGACTGAAGCTTTCTTT. Translation: CAISDGRKTEAFF.

This rearrangement joins TRBV7-9 to TRBJ1-4; maybe TRBD1 (5 bases). The germline V gene encodes CDR1 SEHNR and CDR2 FQNEAQ (reference sequence). This CDR3 spans 12 amino acids. V was trimmed by 4 bases and J by 6 bases, leaving 6 bases between them. The CDR3 DNA is TGTGCCAGCAGCTGGGGGGATGAAAAACTGTTTTTT. Protein sequence: CASSWGDEKLFF.

The table lists this clonotype with a few counts. In DNA form, the CDR3 reads TGTGCCAGCAGCACCGGGATTCCTTACGCTGAAGCTTTCTTT. Translating gives CASSTGIPYAEAFF. V and J are TRBV12-3 or TRBV12-4 and TRBJ1-1, with D uncertain. CDR3 size: 14 residues. V was cut by 6 bases and J by 6 bases, with 17 bases left in between.

This rearrangement joins TRBV7-6 to TRBJ2-7; 8 bases map to TRBD1. Germline V CDR1 and CDR2: SGHVS, FNYEAQ. Unmatched junction bases numbered 5, after V lost 5 bases and J lost 2 bases. The CDR3 is 14 residues long. The CDR3 DNA reads as TGTGCCAGCAGCGCGGGGACAGGACCCTACGAGCAGTACTTC. Protein: CASSAGTGPYEQYF.